This TCR beta chain was sequenced during a study of cytomegalovirus exposure and HLA in healthy donors. Study at large: The Caucasian-associated ancestry cluster contained about 80% of the approximately 390 genotyped donors. Study-wide results and caveats: The analysis excluded some indistinguishable V segments, including TRBV6-2 and TRBV6-3. According to a later analysis, donors in an Asian-associated ancestry cluster reportedly had fewer N-insertions than the roughly 660-donor mean. Presence/absence analyses treated sequencing depth as roughly uniform across donors.

CDR3 size: 14 residues. V gave up 3 bases and J gave up 2 bases, with 10 bases separating them. Germline CDR1 and CDR2: SGHVS and FQNEAQ. In regard to this clone: Its cognate antigen is unknown.

Amplification used 60 Vbeta primers and 13 Jbeta primers. Using immunoSEQ multiplex PCR, the repertoire was profiled, and TCRdb retains in-frame clones only, with some absent. The sample contains 85,000 to 100,000 clones, about 80% of which appear only once. The sequence derives from a male donor in good health and CMV-seropositive. The sample comprised PBMCs. The chain carries TRBV7-8 and TRBJ1-1, with unresolved D. CDR3 in amino acids: CASSLTGRNTEAFF. The CDR3 DNA follows: TGTGCCAGCAGCTTGACGGGTAGAAACACTGAAGCTTTCTTT.